The 30 T cell receptor beta chains below all came from one sample that was sequenced in a study of spatial heterogeneity in lung cancer. The time point denotes: sample taken at primary tumor resection. The authors sequenced whole RNA from tumor, nontumor lung or frozen PBMC without sorting. TCRdb analysed the 5' RACE reads with MiXCR anew, one entry per CDR3 protein. The repertoire holds roughly 49,000 distinct CDR3 sequences, with approximately 7% as singletons. The specimen comprised PBMCs, sampled at surgery. These TCRs come from a female donor with early-stage non-small cell lung cancer.

This clonotype appeared many times. J is TRBJ2-6 and V is TRBV7-2; D is ambiguous. Per germline, CDR1 SGHTA and CDR2 FQGNSA. The CDR3 length is 17 residues. The V end lost 0 bases, the J end lost 4 bases, and 13 bases lay between the germline ends. The CDR3 coding sequence is TGTGCCAGCAGCTTAGCCGCCTCGCAGACAGGGGCCAACGTCCTGACTTTC. Translated: CASSLAASQTGANVLTF. The full variable domain, with the rest looked up from reference TRBV7-2 and TRBJ2-6, is GAGVSQSPSNKVTEKGKDVELRCDPISGHTALYWYRQSLGQGLEFLIYFQGNSAPDKSGLPSDRFSAERTGGSVSTLTIQRTQQEDSAVYLCASSLAASQTGANVLTFGAGSRLTVL.

The table lists this clonotype with a few counts. The V call is TRBV18, the J call TRBJ2-3; D possibly matches TRBD1 or TRBD2 (5 bases each). Trimming pared 5 bases from V and 6 bases from J, leaving 12 bases between. This CDR3 contains 13 residues. CDR1 is KGHSH and CDR2 is LQKENI in the germline V gene. The CDR3 reads CASSSRDPDTQYF. The DNA of the CDR3 is TGTGCCAGCTCATCCCGGGACCCCGATACGCAGTATTTT.

This clonotype was found many times. This sequence joins TRBV9 and TRBJ2-7; no clear D gene. Germline CDR1 SGDLS, CDR2 YYNGEE. The V end was cut by 4 bases, the J end by 1 base, with 12 bases between. The CDR3 runs 14 residues. The CDR3 region is CASSPHAGSYEQYF. The CDR3 DNA sequence: TGTGCCAGCAGCCCACACGCCGGGTCCTACGAGCAGTACTTC.

This clonotype appeared many times. J is TRBJ1-4 and V is TRBV6-1; 7 nucleotides match TRBD1. Germline lookup yields CDR1 MNHNS and CDR2 SASEGT. The CDR3 runs to 17 residues. Trimming cost V 5 bases and J 11 bases; bases outside gene matches: 20. CDR3 in DNA: TGTGCCAGCAGTCCATCTCTCACGGGACAGACAAGGAGGAAACTGTTTTTT. As protein: CASSPSLTGQTRRKLFF.

The gene calls are TRBV5-1 and TRBJ2-3, with D unclear. Per the germline V gene, CDR1 is SGHRS and CDR2 is YFSETQ. Between the trimmed V and J ends, which lost 2 bases and 0 bases, there was a span of 10 bases. The CDR3 is made up of 15 amino acids. The chain's CDR3 is CASSFQSPSTDTQYF. CDR3 sequence (DNA): TGCGCCAGCAGCTTTCAATCGCCCAGCACAGATACGCAGTATTTT.

This clonotype occurred many times. This chain links TRBV10-3 with TRBJ2-1, with D possibly TRBD1 on 5 matching bases. The CDR3 runs 16 residues. Trimming removed 3 bases from V and 4 bases from J, with 16 bases in between. The germline CDR1 and CDR2 sequences are ENHRY and SYGVKD. The chain's CDR3 is CAISDPTENPYNEQFF. CDR3 in DNA: TGTGCCATCAGTGACCCGACAGAGAACCCATACAATGAGCAGTTCTTC.

This clonotype was counted many times. The CDR3 DNA reads as TGTGCCAGCAGCTGGTACTTCGGGACCAACGTCCTGACTTTC. This translates into CASSWYFGTNVLTF. The chain joins TRBV5-6 to TRBJ2-6; perhaps TRBD2 as D (5 bases). V gave up 3 bases and J gave up 8 bases, with 12 bases separating them. CDR1 SGHDT and CDR2 YYEEEE come from the germline V gene. The CDR3 loop spans 14 amino acids. The full variable domain, with the rest looked up from reference TRBV5-6 and TRBJ2-6, is DAGVTQSPTHLIKTRGQQVTLRCSPKSGHDTVSWYQQALGQGPQFIFQYYEEEERQRGNFPDRFSGHQFPNYSSELNVNALLLGDSALYLCASSWYFGTNVLTFGAGSRLTVL.

This clonotype was found many times. The chain couples TRBV4-1 to TRBJ2-7; D uncertain. V lost 4 bases, J lost 4 bases, and 11 bases lay in between. Germline-derived CDR1 and CDR2 are MGHRA and YSYEKL. The CDR3 has 13 residues. The CDR3 reads CASSRTEWYEQYF. The CDR3 DNA sequence: TGCGCCAGCAGCCGTACCGAGTGGTACGAGCAGTACTTC.

There are many counts of this clonotype. The rearrangement links TRBV12-3 or TRBV12-4 to TRBJ2-1; D might be TRBD1 or TRBD2, each matching 5 bases. The CDR3 loop spans 17 amino acids. V was pared by 6 bases and J by 4 bases, with 22 bases between. Here the CDR3 DNA reads TGTGCCAGCAGATCCGGGGCTCCACCCTCATTATACAATGAGCAGTTCTTC. Translation: CASRSGAPPSLYNEQFF.

Comment on this clonotype: At one boundary the junction diverges from the germline segment, which might be a read error. The rearrangement joins TRBV7-7 to TRBJ2-3, with 10 bases fitting TRBD1. Germline assignment: CDR1 SSHAT and CDR2 FNYEAQ (reference sequence). The CDR3 runs to 14 residues. The CDR3 reads CANSRDRGADTQYF. CDR3 bases: TGTGCCAACAGCCGGGACAGGGGTGCAGATACGCAGTATTTT.

This clonotype was observed a few times. The chain uses TRBV7-2 and TRBJ2-5; D is perhaps TRBD2 (5 bases). Trimming removed 8 bases from V and 5 bases from J, with 15 bases in between. The CDR3 is 13 amino acids. Germline values: CDR1 SGHTA, CDR2 FQGNSA. The CDR3 sequence is CASGLSRRETQYF. The CDR3, as DNA: TGTGCCAGCGGACTTAGCAGGCGGGAGACCCAGTACTTC. Combining the CDR3 with reference TRBV7-2 and TRBJ2-5 gives the whole variable domain GAGVSQSPSNKVTEKGKDVELRCDPISGHTALYWYRQSLGQGLEFLIYFQGNSAPDKSGLPSDRFSAERTGGSVSTLTIQRTQQEDSAVYLCASGLSRRETQYFGPGTRLLVL.

On this clonotype: A clone one base away is much larger, so this may be a read error. This sequence joins TRBV7-2 and TRBJ2-5; TRBD2 aligns across 7 bases. The germline CDR1 and CDR2 sequences are SGHTA and FQGNSA. The CDR3 sequence is 12 residues long. CDR3 in DNA: TGTGCCAACAGCCCGCAGCGGGGACCCCAGTACTTC. Protein product: CANSPQRGPQYF.

This clonotype appeared a few times. The chain joins TRBV2 to TRBJ2-1; D remains unclear. This CDR3 has 14 amino acids. V dropped 6 bases and J dropped 2 bases, with 11 bases sitting between them. CDR1 is SNHLY and CDR2 is FYNNEI in the germline V gene. Here the CDR3 DNA reads TGTGCCAGCAGCTCTTTCCCCCCCTACAATGAGCAGTTCTTC. Its translation: CASSSFPPYNEQFF. Supplemented by reference TRBV2 and TRBJ2-1, the full variable domain reads EPEVTQTPSHQVTQMGQEVILRCVPISNHLYFYWYRQILGQKVEFLVSFYNNEISEKSEIFDDQFSVERPDGSNFTLKIRSTKLEDSAMYFCASSSFPPYNEQFFGPGTRLTVL.

This clonotype was picked up many times. This chain connects TRBV6-5 to TRBJ2-7; 12 bases are a match to TRBD2. Looked up from germline, CDR1 is MNHEY and CDR2 is SVGAGI. The CDR3 is 17 amino acids. V was pared by 0 bases and J by 2 bases, with 5 bases of the junction left unmatched. CDR3 DNA sequence: TGTGCCAGCAGTTACTCCGATACTAGCGGGGGGACCTACGAGCAGTACTTC. Translated: CASSYSDTSGGTYEQYF.

In its sample, this clonotype was seen a few times. The rearrangement uses TRBV11-2 and TRBJ2-3, with TRBD2 identical over 8 bases. After removal of 1 base from V and 4 bases from J, the junction contained 7 bases not matched to a gene. The CDR3 extends over 16 amino acids. CDR1 is SGHAT, CDR2 FQNNGV, per germline. For the CDR3, the DNA is TGTGCCAGCAGCTTAGGTGGCGGGGGGCGCGCAGATACGCAGTATTTT. Amino acid sequence: CASSLGGGGRADTQYF.

The V call is TRBV5-1, the J call TRBJ2-2, with 8 bases that match TRBD1. Trimming removed 3 bases from V and 2 bases from J; junction bases left unmatched: 3. Germline-derived CDR1 and CDR2 are SGHRS and YFSETQ. This CDR3 is built from 15 residues. The CDR3 region is CASSWGQANTGELFF. CDR3 nucleotide sequence: TGCGCCAGCAGCTGGGGACAGGCAAACACCGGGGAGCTGTTTTTT.

The gene calls are TRBV12-5 and TRBJ2-7; TRBD1 matches 10 bases. Germline trimming cut 3 bases from V and 3 bases from J; bases unmatched to any gene: 5. The CDR3 sequence is 15 residues long. The germline V gene has CDR1 LGHNT and CDR2 FRNRAP. The CDR3 DNA is TGTGCTAGTGGTTTACGGGACAGGGGTCTCTACGAGCAGTACTTC. Protein product: CASGLRDRGLYEQYF.

To note about this clonotype: A much larger clone lies a single base off, so this may be a read error. This chain uses TRBV28 with TRBJ2-7, with a weak D call TRBD1 (7 bases). The CDR3 length is 16 residues. Germline V lookup: CDR1 MDHEN, CDR2 SYDVKM. The ends were cut back, 3 bases at V and 5 bases at J, with 20 bases in the middle. The CDR3 here is CASSLAGTVKSHEQYF. CDR3 DNA: TGTGCCAGCAGTTTGGCGGGGACAGTCAAATCCCACGAGCAGTACTTC.

This clonotype has ten or more counts. The chain recombines TRBV6-2 or TRBV6-3 with TRBJ2-3; tentatively, D is TRBD1 or TRBD2 (5 bases each). The CDR3 length is 15 residues. Germline loops: CDR1 MNHEY, CDR2 SVGEGT. V gave up 4 bases and J gave up 2 bases, with 13 bases separating them. CDR3 sequence (DNA): TGTGCCAGCAGTTTGGGGACGGACAACACAGATACGCAGTATTTT. Protein product: CASSLGTDNTDTQYF.

This clonotype has at least ten counts. V is TRBV20-1 and J is TRBJ2-3; D is undetermined. This CDR3 spans 12 amino acids. Trimming shortened V by 2 bases and J by 2 bases, and 5 bases separated the two germline ends. Germline values: CDR1 DFQATT, CDR2 SNEGSKA (reference sequence). The CDR3 bases are TGCAGTGCTAGATATAACACAGATACGCAGTATTTT. Translated: CSARYNTDTQYF.

The chain couples TRBV20-1 to TRBJ2-2; TRBD1 aligns across 10 bases. The CDR3 contains 13 residues. The germline V gene has CDR1 DFQATT and CDR2 SNEGSKA (reference sequence). After removal of 6 bases from V and 7 bases from J, the junction contained 5 bases not matched to a gene. CDR3 DNA sequence: TGCAGTGCCGGACAGGGGGGAGGCGGGGAGCTGTTTTTT. Amino acid sequence: CSAGQGGGGELFF.

This clonotype was observed many times. This chain links TRBV19 with TRBJ2-3; D ambiguous. Trimming shortened V by 9 bases and J by 3 bases, and 13 bases separated the two germline ends. This CDR3 region has 13 residues. Germline loops: CDR1 LNHDA, CDR2 SQIVND (reference sequence). As DNA, the CDR3 is TGTGCCAGCTCTAGGACGAGGACAGATACGCAGTATTTT. It translates to CASSRTRTDTQYF.

This clonotype was seen repeatedly, ten times or more. The gene calls are TRBV5-1 and TRBJ2-3; tentative D call: TRBD1 (5 bases). CDR1 is SGHRS and CDR2 is YFSETQ in the germline V gene. The CDR3 length is 15 residues. The V end lost 0 bases, the J end lost 2 bases, and 10 bases lay between the germline ends. This chain's CDR3 is CASSLDAGSTDTQYF. The CDR3 DNA sequence: TGCGCCAGCAGCTTGGATGCAGGGTCCACAGATACGCAGTATTTT.

Note on this clonotype: A much larger clone lies one base from this, so it may be a read error. The J gene is TRBJ1-3, the V gene TRBV20-1, with unresolved D. In germline, CDR1 is DFQATT, CDR2 SNEGSKA (reference sequence). The CDR3 extends over 13 amino acids. CDR3 coding DNA: TGCAATGCTAGATTCGCCTCTGGAAACACCATATATTTT. It yields the protein CNARFASGNTIYF.

At least ten counts were recorded for this clonotype. J is TRBJ2-7 and V is TRBV10-3, with TRBD1 matching over 10 bases. This CDR3 contains 13 residues. The V segment lost 3 bases and the J segment 12 bases; nucleotides outside the gene matches: 8. Germline CDR1 is ENHRY and CDR2 is SYGVKD. The CDR3: CAISDWDRGRWYF. The CDR3 DNA is TGTGCCATCAGTGACTGGGACAGGGGCCGATGGTACTTC.

This clonotype was seen ten or more times. The J gene is TRBJ2-1, the V gene TRBV5-1; 9 positions agree with TRBD2. CDR3 length equals 15 residues. The ends lost 0 bases at V and 7 bases at J; junction bases unmatched: 5. Germline V gene data show CDR1 as SGHRS and CDR2 as YFSETQ. CDR3 residues: CASSLASGAPNEQFF. The CDR3 coding sequence is TGCGCCAGCAGCTTGGCTAGCGGGGCCCCTAATGAGCAGTTCTTC.

This clonotype has at least ten counts. CDR3 sequence: CASRTQGEAFF. The CDR3 nucleotides are TGTGCCAGCAGAACACAGGGCGAAGCTTTCTTT. The gene calls are TRBV6-6 and TRBJ1-1; D perhaps matches TRBD1 (6 bases). The CDR3 totals 11 residues. V was trimmed by 6 bases and J by 8 bases, leaving 10 bases between them. Germline loops: CDR1 MNHNY, CDR2 SVGAGI (reference sequence).

CDR3 sequence reads: CASSWQGGEQYF. For the CDR3, the DNA is TGTGCCAGCAGCTGGCAGGGGGGCGAGCAGTACTTC. V and J are TRBV7-6 and TRBJ2-7, with D possibly TRBD1 on 7 matching bases. This CDR3 is 12 amino acids long. V was trimmed by 4 bases and J by 6 bases, leaving 10 bases between them. CDR1 SGHVS and CDR2 FNYEAQ come from the germline V gene.

V usage is TRBV6-5 and J usage is TRBJ2-5, with TRBD2 matching over 7 bases. CDR3 size: 15 residues. The trim removed 0 bases at V and 2 bases at J, leaving 3 bases unmatched. The germline V gene has CDR1 MNHEY and CDR2 SVGAGI. Written as DNA, the CDR3 is TGTGCCAGCAGTTACTCCTCCGGGGGGCAAGAGACCCAGTACTTC. This gives the protein CASSYSSGGQETQYF.

This clonotype was seen at least ten times. The V gene is TRBV28, the J gene TRBJ2-1; D uncertain. Germline-derived CDR1 and CDR2 are MDHEN and SYDVKM. The CDR3 is made up of 13 amino acids. Trimming removed 6 bases at V and 6 bases at J, with 12 bases between. The DNA of the CDR3 is TGTGCCAGCAGGGAATTTACGGCCAATGAGCAGTTCTTC. Translation: CASREFTANEQFF.